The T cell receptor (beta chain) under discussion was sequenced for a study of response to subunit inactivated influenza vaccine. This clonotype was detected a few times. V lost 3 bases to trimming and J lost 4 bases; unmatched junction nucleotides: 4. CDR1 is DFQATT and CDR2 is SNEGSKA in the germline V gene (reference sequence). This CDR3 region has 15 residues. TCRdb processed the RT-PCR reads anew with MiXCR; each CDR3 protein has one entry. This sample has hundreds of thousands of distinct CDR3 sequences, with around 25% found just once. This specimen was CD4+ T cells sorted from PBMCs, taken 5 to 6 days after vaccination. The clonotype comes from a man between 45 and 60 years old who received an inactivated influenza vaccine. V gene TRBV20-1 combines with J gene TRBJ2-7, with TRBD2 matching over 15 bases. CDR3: CSASRGTSGRYEQYF. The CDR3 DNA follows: TGCAGTGCTAGTAGGGGGACTAGCGGGAGGTACGAGCAGTACTTC.